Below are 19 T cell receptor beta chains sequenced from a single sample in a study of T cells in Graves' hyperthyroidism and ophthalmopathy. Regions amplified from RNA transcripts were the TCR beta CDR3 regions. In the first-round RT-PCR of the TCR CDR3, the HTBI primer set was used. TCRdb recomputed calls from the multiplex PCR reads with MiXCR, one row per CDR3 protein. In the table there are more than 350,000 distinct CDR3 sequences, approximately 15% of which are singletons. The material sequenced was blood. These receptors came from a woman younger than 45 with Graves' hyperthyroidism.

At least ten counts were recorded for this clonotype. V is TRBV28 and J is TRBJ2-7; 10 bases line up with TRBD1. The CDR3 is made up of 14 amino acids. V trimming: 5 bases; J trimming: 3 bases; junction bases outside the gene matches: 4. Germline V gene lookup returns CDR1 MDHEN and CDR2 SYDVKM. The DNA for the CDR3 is TGTGCCAGCAGTCGGGACAGGGGCTACTACGAGCAGTACTTC. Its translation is CASSRDRGYYEQYF.

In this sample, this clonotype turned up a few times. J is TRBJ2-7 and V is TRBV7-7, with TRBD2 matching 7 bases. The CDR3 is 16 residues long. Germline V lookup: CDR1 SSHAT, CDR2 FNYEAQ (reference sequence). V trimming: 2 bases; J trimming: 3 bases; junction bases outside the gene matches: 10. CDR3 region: CASSLFLAGAFYEQYF. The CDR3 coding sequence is TGTGCCAGCAGCTTATTCCTTGCGGGAGCGTTCTACGAGCAGTACTTC.

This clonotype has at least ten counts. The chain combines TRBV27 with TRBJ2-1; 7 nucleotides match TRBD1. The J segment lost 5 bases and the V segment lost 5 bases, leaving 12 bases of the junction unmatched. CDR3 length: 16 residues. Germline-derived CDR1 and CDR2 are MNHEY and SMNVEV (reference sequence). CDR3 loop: CASSLGTAYRDNEQFF. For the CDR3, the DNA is TGTGCCAGCAGTCTAGGGACAGCCTATAGGGACAATGAGCAGTTCTTC.

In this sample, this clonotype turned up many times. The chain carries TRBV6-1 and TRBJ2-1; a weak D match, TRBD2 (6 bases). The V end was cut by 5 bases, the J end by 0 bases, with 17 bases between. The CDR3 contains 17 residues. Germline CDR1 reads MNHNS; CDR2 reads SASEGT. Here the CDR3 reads CASSRGLKPSSYNEQFF. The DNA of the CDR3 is TGTGCCAGCAGTAGGGGACTCAAACCGAGCTCCTACAATGAGCAGTTCTTC.

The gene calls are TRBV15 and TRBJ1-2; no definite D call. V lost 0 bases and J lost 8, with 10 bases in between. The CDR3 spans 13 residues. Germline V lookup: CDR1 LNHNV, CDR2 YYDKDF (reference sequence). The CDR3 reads CATSRDPDGGYTF. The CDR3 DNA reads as TGTGCCACCAGCAGAGATCCGGATGGAGGCTACACCTTC.

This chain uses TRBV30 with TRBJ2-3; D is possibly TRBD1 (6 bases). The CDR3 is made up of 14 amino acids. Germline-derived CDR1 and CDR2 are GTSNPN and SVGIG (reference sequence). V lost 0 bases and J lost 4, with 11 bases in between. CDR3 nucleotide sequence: TGTGCCTGGAGTGTTCAGGGGATACCAGATACGCAGTATTTT. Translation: CAWSVQGIPDTQYF.

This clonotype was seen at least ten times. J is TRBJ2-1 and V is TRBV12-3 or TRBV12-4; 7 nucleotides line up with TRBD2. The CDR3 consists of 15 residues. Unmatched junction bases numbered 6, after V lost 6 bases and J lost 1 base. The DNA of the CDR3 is TGTGCCAGCAGAGCAGCGGGGAGGTCCTACAATGAGCAGTTCTTC. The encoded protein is CASRAAGRSYNEQFF.

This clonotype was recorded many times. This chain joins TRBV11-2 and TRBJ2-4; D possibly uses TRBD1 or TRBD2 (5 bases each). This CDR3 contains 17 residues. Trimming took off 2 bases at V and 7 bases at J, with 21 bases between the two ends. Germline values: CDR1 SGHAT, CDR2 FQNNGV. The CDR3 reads CASSLNGDPYQRNIQYF. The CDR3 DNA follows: TGTGCCAGCAGCTTAAATGGGGACCCCTATCAAAGGAACATTCAGTACTTC.

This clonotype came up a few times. Here the CDR3 reads CAISDVTSGRTYNEQFF. The CDR3 DNA is TGTGCCATCAGTGATGTGACTAGCGGGAGGACCTACAATGAGCAGTTCTTC. The V call is TRBV10-3, the J call TRBJ2-1; 13 bases are shared with TRBD2. CDR1 and CDR2 (germline): ENHRY, SYGVKD. This CDR3 is 17 amino acids long. V was pared by 3 bases and J by 2 bases, with 4 bases of the junction left unmatched.

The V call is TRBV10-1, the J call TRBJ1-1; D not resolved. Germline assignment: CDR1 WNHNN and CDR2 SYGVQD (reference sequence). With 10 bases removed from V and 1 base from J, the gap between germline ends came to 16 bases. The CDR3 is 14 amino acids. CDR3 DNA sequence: TGCGCCACCATTTTAGGGAGAGGGAACACTGAAGCTTTCTTT. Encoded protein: CATILGRGNTEAFF.

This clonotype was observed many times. The CDR3 bases are TGTGCCAGCAGCCCCCGCGCCCACGGCTCCTACGAGCAGTACTTC. Its translation is CASSPRAHGSYEQYF. The chain links TRBV11-2 to TRBJ2-7; D not resolved. The CDR3 extends over 15 amino acids. CDR1 and CDR2 from the germline V gene are SGHAT and FQNNGV. V lost 5 bases to trimming and J lost 0 bases, with 14 bases between them.

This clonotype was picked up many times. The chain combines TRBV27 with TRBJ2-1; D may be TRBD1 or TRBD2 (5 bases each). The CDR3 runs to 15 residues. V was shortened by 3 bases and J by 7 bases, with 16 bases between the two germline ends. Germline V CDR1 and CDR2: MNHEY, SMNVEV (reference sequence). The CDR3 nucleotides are TGTGCCAGCAGTTTCGCCGGGACCCTAGGAAATGAGCAGTTCTTC. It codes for CASSFAGTLGNEQFF.

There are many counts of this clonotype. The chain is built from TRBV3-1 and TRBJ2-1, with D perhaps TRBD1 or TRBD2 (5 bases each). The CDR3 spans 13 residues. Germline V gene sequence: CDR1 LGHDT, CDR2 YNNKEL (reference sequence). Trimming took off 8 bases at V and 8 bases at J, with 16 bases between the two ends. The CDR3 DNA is TGTGCCAGCTGGGGCCGAGGGCGGGATGAGCAGTTCTTC. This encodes CASWGRGRDEQFF.

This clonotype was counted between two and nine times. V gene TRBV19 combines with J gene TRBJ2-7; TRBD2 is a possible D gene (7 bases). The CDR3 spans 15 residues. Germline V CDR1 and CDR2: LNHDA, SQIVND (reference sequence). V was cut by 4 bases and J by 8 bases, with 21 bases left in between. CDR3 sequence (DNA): TGTGCCAGTAGTAATCCCAAGGAGGGGGGGTCGCAGCAGTACTTC. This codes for CASSNPKEGGSQQYF.

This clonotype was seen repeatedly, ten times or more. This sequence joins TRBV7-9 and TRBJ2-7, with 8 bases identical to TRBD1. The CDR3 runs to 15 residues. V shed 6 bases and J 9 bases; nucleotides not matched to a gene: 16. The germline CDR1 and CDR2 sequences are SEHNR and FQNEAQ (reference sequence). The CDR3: CASSRAGTGSLGQYF. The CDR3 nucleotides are TGTGCCAGCAGTAGAGCCGGGACAGGATCCCTTGGGCAGTACTTC.

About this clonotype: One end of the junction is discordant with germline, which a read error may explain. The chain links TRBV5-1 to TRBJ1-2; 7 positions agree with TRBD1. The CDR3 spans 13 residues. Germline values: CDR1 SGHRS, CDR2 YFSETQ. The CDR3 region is CASSYGTDYGHTF. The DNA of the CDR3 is TGCGCCAGCAGCTACGGGACAGATTATGGCCACACCTTC.

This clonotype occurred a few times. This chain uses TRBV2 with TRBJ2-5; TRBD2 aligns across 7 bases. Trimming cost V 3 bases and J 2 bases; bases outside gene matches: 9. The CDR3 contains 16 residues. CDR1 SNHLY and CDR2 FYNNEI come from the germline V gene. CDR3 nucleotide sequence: TGTGCCAGCAGTGAGGGGTCTAGCGGACTTCAAGAGACCCAGTACTTC. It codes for CASSEGSSGLQETQYF.

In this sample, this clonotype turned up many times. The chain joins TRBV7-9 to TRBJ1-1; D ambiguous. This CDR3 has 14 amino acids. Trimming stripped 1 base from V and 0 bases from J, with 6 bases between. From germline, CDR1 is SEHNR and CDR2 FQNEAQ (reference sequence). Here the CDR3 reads CASSLDVLNTEAFF. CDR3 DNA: TGTGCCAGCAGCTTAGATGTTCTGAACACTGAAGCTTTCTTT.

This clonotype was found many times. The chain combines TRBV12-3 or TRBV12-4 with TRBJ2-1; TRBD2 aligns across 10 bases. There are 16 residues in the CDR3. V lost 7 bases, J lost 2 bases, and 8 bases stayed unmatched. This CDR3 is CASTPLAGATYNEQFF. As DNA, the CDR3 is TGTGCCAGCACCCCTCTAGCGGGAGCCACCTACAATGAGCAGTTCTTC.